Shown below are 9 T cell receptor beta chains from a single sample sequenced in a study of cytomegalovirus exposure and HLA in healthy donors. Some clones are missing from TCRdb's copy, which holds only in-frame ones; the method was immunoSEQ multiplex PCR. The sample lists 120,000 to 150,000 clones; 85% to 90% were seen once. Material for sequencing was PBMCs. The receptors were sampled from a woman younger than 30 in good health and CMV-seropositive.

The rearrangement uses TRBV11-2 and TRBJ2-1; D may be TRBD2 (5 bases). V dropped 1 base and J dropped 0 bases, with 7 bases sitting between them. Germline CDR1 reads SGHAT; CDR2 reads FQNNGV. This CDR3 has 15 amino acids. The CDR3 sequence is CASSLAGSSYNEQFF. The CDR3 coding sequence is TGTGCCAGCAGCTTAGCGGGGAGCTCCTACAATGAGCAGTTCTTC.

V and J are TRBV2 and TRBJ1-2; D is ambiguous. The germline CDR1 and CDR2 sequences are SNHLY and FYNNEI. V was pared by 4 bases and J by 2 bases, with 17 bases between. This CDR3 comprises 16 residues. The CDR3 sequence: CASSGFVARRNYGYTF. In DNA form, the CDR3 reads TGTGCCAGCAGTGGGTTTGTAGCTAGACGGAACTATGGCTACACCTTC.

The chain carries TRBV29-1 and TRBJ1-1; tentative D call: TRBD1 (5 bases). This CDR3 is built from 14 residues. The V end lost 5 bases, the J end lost 1 base, and 14 bases lay between the germline ends. Germline-derived CDR1 and CDR2 are SQVTM and ANQGSEA. CDR3 nucleotides: TGCAGCGTTACCCACAGGAGAACGAACACTGAAGCTTTCTTT. Its protein product is CSVTHRRTNTEAFF.

The chain carries TRBV5-6 and TRBJ2-3; 11 bases match TRBD2. Germline values: CDR1 SGHDT, CDR2 YYEEEE. J gave up 3 bases and V 1 base, and 1 base lay outside the gene matches. The CDR3 length is 15 residues. The CDR3 bases are TGTGCCAGCAGCTTGACTAGCGGGAGTACAGATACGCAGTATTTT. Its protein is CASSLTSGSTDTQYF.

CDR3 nucleotides: TGTGCCAGCACCGGACAGAACACTGAAGCTTTCTTT. It codes for CASTGQNTEAFF. The chain couples TRBV6-6 to TRBJ1-1; D is possibly TRBD1 (5 bases). The CDR3 extends over 12 amino acids. The germline V gene encodes CDR1 MNHNY and CDR2 SVGAGI (reference sequence). V lost 7 bases, J lost 1 base, and 7 bases lay in between.

The chain joins TRBV30 to TRBJ1-1; TRBD1 might be the D (5 bases). From germline, CDR1 is GTSNPN and CDR2 SVGIG (reference sequence). The CDR3 totals 15 residues. V lost 4 bases, J lost 4 bases, and 19 bases lay in between. CDR3 amino acids: CAWTENGWRGTEAFF. CDR3 nucleotides: TGTGCCTGGACCGAGAATGGATGGAGGGGCACTGAAGCTTTCTTT.

V gene TRBV5-1 combines with J gene TRBJ1-2, with 12 bases identical to TRBD1. The CDR3 totals 15 residues. CDR1 and CDR2 (germline): SGHRS, YFSETQ. J gave up 3 bases and V 4 bases, and 4 bases lay outside the gene matches. The CDR3 nucleotides read TGCGCCAGCAGCGGCGGGACAGGGGGCCACTATGGCTACACCTTC. This sequence encodes CASSGGTGGHYGYTF.

V is TRBV28 and J is TRBJ2-7, with TRBD2 identical over 15 bases. In germline, CDR1 is MDHEN, CDR2 SYDVKM. V lost 2 bases, J lost 4 bases, and 3 bases stayed unmatched. The length of the CDR3 is 16 residues. The CDR3 region has the DNA TGTGCCAGCAGTTTAGGGACTAGCGGGAGGTATTACGAGCAGTACTTC. Translation: CASSLGTSGRYYEQYF.

The chain links TRBV11-3 to TRBJ2-1; 7 nucleotides line up with TRBD2. From germline, CDR1 is SGHNT and CDR2 YENEEA. CDR3 length: 15 residues. V dropped 3 bases and J dropped 5; count of bases not matched to a gene: 7. The CDR3 loop is CASSFEGGPNNEQFF. DNA for the CDR3: TGTGCCAGCAGCTTCGAGGGAGGGCCAAACAATGAGCAGTTCTTC.